Shown below are 31 T cell receptor beta chains from a single sample sequenced in a study of CD8+ T cells in alopecia areata. Treatment here: oral pan-JAK inhibitor, 5-10 mg twice daily. Investigators isolated RNA and reverse transcribed it into cDNA to act as the sequencing template. Assay: immunoSEQ multiplex PCR; the TCRdb copy retains only in-frame clones and omits some. The sample carries more than 200,000 clones, roughly 44% recorded once. The starting material was CD4+ T cells sorted from blood, obtained between weeks 36 and 40, from a patient treated with tofacitinib. The receptor source for this set is a human donor with alopecia areata.

This clone showed up just a few times. CDR3 DNA: TGTGCCAGCAGCCCCGGGGAGGTTTGGACAGATACGCAGTATTTT. Translation: CASSPGEVWTDTQYF. The rearrangement joins TRBV11-3 to TRBJ2-3; possible D gene TRBD2, 6 bases. CDR3 length equals 15 residues. CDR1 is SGHNT, CDR2 YENEEA, per germline. V lost 5 bases and J lost 3, with 15 bases in between.

This clone appeared a few times. The rearrangement links TRBV5-1 to TRBJ2-6; no reliable D call. Germline CDR1 SGHRS, CDR2 YFSETQ. With 6 bases removed from V and 1 base from J, the gap between germline ends came to 11 bases. There are 15 residues in the CDR3. CDR3 amino acids: CASTPPRSGANVLTF. DNA for the CDR3: TGCGCCAGCACCCCCCCACGTTCTGGGGCCAACGTCCTGACTTTC.

The V and J genes are TRBV29-1 and TRBJ2-7, with D possibly TRBD1 on 5 matching bases. This CDR3 spans 12 amino acids. CDR1 is SQVTM and CDR2 is ANQGSEA in the germline V gene. Trimming stripped 2 bases from V and 4 bases from J, with 9 bases between. The CDR3: CSVETGNYEQYF. Here the CDR3 DNA reads TGCAGCGTTGAAACAGGCAATTACGAGCAGTACTTC.

This clone was observed a handful of times. Other DNA sequences in this sample translate to the same CDR3. The V gene is TRBV5-4, the J gene TRBJ2-5; weak D call: TRBD2 (6 bases). From germline, CDR1 is SGHNT and CDR2 YYREEE (reference sequence). Trimming removed 3 bases at V and 1 base at J, with 16 bases between. The CDR3 is 16 amino acids. For the CDR3, the DNA is TGTGCCAGCAGCTGGGGAGCGGGTGGGCCCCAAGAGACCCAGTACTTC. This codes for CASSWGAGGPQETQYF.

The rearrangement uses TRBV27 and TRBJ2-5, with D perhaps given as TRBD1 or TRBD2 (5 bases each). Trimming stripped 6 bases from V and 7 bases from J, with 15 bases between. The germline V gene encodes CDR1 MNHEY and CDR2 SMNVEV (reference sequence). This CDR3 spans 13 amino acids. Here the CDR3 reads CASSPGPVLTQYF. CDR3 nucleotides: TGTGCCAGCAGCCCGGGACCGGTCCTGACCCAGTACTTC.

This clone was recorded a few times. The chain joins TRBV7-9 to TRBJ2-5; tentative D call: TRBD1 (6 bases). This CDR3 has 14 residues. The V end lost 4 bases, the J end lost 0 bases, and 9 bases lay between the germline ends. Germline lookup yields CDR1 SEHNR and CDR2 FQNEAQ (reference sequence). CDR3: CASSSWTDQETQYF. The DNA of the CDR3 is TGTGCCAGCAGCTCGTGGACAGACCAAGAGACCCAGTACTTC.

The chain combines TRBV7-2 with TRBJ2-3; weak D call: TRBD2 (6 bases). V was cut by 4 bases and J by 4 bases, with 9 bases left in between. Germline V lookup: CDR1 SGHTA, CDR2 FQGNSA. The CDR3 extends over 13 amino acids. The CDR3 sequence: CASSWGLSDTQYF. CDR3 DNA sequence: TGTGCCAGCAGCTGGGGACTCTCAGATACGCAGTATTTT.

The sample holds a few counts of this clone. The chain is built from TRBV5-1 and TRBJ1-5, with D unresolved. Germline loops: CDR1 SGHRS, CDR2 YFSETQ. Between the trimmed V and J ends, which lost 4 bases and 0 bases, there was a span of 11 bases. The CDR3 length is 15 residues. The DNA of the CDR3 is TGCGCCAGCAGCCTTACCGGGTCTAGCAATCAGCCCCAGCATTTT. This codes for CASSLTGSSNQPQHF.

The rearrangement joins TRBV2 to TRBJ1-4, with D maybe TRBD1 (5 bases). Germline CDR1 is SNHLY and CDR2 is FYNNEI. V lost 7 bases and J lost 7, with 10 bases in between. CDR3 length: 12 residues. CDR3 coding DNA: TGTGCCAGCAAGCAGGGCGGTGAAAAACTGTTTTTT. Its protein product is CASKQGGEKLFF.

A few counts support this clone. The chain links TRBV5-1 to TRBJ2-5; 12 bases are shared with TRBD1. The germline V gene has CDR1 SGHRS and CDR2 YFSETQ. The CDR3 is made up of 15 amino acids. Losses at the gene ends were 4 bases for V and 5 bases for J; bases not matched to a gene: 6. As DNA, the CDR3 is TGCGCCAGCAGCATGGGACAGGGGGCGAGTGAGACCCAGTACTTC. Translation gives CASSMGQGASETQYF. Variable domain in full (rest from reference TRBV5-1 and TRBJ2-5): KAGVTQTPRYLIKTRGQQVTLSCSPISGHRSVSWYQQTPGQGLQFLFEYFSETQRNKGNFPGRFSGRQFSNSRSEMNVSTLELGDSALYLCASSMGQGASETQYFGPGTRLLVL.

This chain uses TRBV11-2 with TRBJ2-1, with 8 bases matching TRBD2. With V trimmed by 1 base and J by 4 bases, 3 bases remained unmatched. The CDR3 runs 15 residues. The germline V gene has CDR1 SGHAT and CDR2 FQNNGV. CDR3 nucleotides: TGTGCCAGCAGCTTAGCGGCTAGCGGGTACAATGAGCAGTTCTTC. Its translation: CASSLAASGYNEQFF.

The chain's CDR3 is CAWSSPRKPQHF. DNA of the CDR3: TGTGCCTGGAGTTCCCCGAGGAAGCCCCAGCATTTT. The chain recombines TRBV30 with TRBJ1-5; D uncertain. CDR3 length: 12 residues. Germline CDR1 reads GTSNPN; CDR2 reads SVGIG (reference sequence). Deletions cut 2 bases from V and 8 bases from J, with 10 bases between.

The chain couples TRBV7-2 to TRBJ2-1, with TRBD1 as a possible D gene (5 bases). The germline V gene encodes CDR1 SGHTA and CDR2 FQGNSA. Trimming left V 1 base short and J 2 bases short, with 9 bases between. CDR3 length equals 15 residues. For the CDR3, the DNA is TGTGCCAGCAGCTTAGGGTCAGGGACCTACAATGAGCAGTTCTTC. Translating it yields CASSLGSGTYNEQFF.

The sample holds one count of this clone. V is TRBV7-9 and J is TRBJ2-7, with 9 bases that match TRBD2. The CDR3 consists of 14 residues. Per germline, CDR1 SEHNR and CDR2 FQNEAQ (reference sequence). The junction had 9 bases not matched to a gene; V was cut back by 5 bases and J by 7 bases. The CDR3 is CASSPRGLAGEQYF. The CDR3 DNA follows: TGTGCCAGCAGCCCGAGGGGGCTAGCGGGGGAGCAGTACTTC.

This clone was picked up a small number of times. V is TRBV7-2 and J is TRBJ2-1, with 12 bases lining up with TRBD2. The CDR3 runs 15 residues. V dropped 5 bases and J dropped 7; count of bases not matched to a gene: 6. CDR1 and CDR2 from the germline V gene are SGHTA and FQGNSA. DNA for the CDR3: TGTGCCAGCAGCCCTCTAGCGGGAGGGAAGAATGAGCAGTTCTTC. Amino acid sequence: CASSPLAGGKNEQFF.

This chain links TRBV4-2 with TRBJ2-1; 11 positions agree with TRBD2. Germline CDR1 and CDR2: LGHNA and YNFKEQ. There are 16 residues in the CDR3. J lost 8 bases, V lost 1 base, and 7 bases had no gene match. DNA for the CDR3: TGTGCCAGCAGCCAAGCCACTAGCGGGAGTAGCTATGAGCAGTTCTTC. Amino acid sequence: CASSQATSGSSYEQFF.

Only a few counts were recorded for this clone. This rearrangement joins TRBV29-1 to TRBJ2-7; the match to TRBD1 covers 7 bases. Per the germline V gene, CDR1 is SQVTM and CDR2 is ANQGSEA. The junction had 5 bases not matched to a gene; V was cut back by 1 base and J by 5 bases. The CDR3 is made up of 13 amino acids. CDR3 coding DNA: TGCAGCGTTGAAGGGGCAGGGGGACACGAGCAGTACTTC. It encodes CSVEGAGGHEQYF.

This clone was seen only a few times. In DNA form, the CDR3 reads TGTGCCAGCAGTGCCCAAGGGGGTGAGCAGTTCTTC. Its protein product is CASSAQGGEQFF. This chain joins TRBV2 and TRBJ2-1; weak D call: TRBD1 (6 bases). The CDR3 sequence is 12 residues long. Per germline, CDR1 SNHLY and CDR2 FYNNEI. V gave up 4 bases and J gave up 9 bases, with 10 bases separating them.

In this sample, this clone turned up many times. This chain links TRBV29-1 with TRBJ2-6; D gene ambiguous. Looked up from germline, CDR1 is SQVTM and CDR2 is ANQGSEA. Trimming removed 4 bases from V and 2 bases from J, with 9 bases in between. There are 14 residues in the CDR3. The chain's CDR3 is CSVVQETGANVLTF. The CDR3 DNA reads TGCAGCGTTGTTCAGGAGACTGGGGCCAACGTCCTGACTTTC.

This rearrangement joins TRBV7-2 to TRBJ2-3; 11 positions match TRBD2. The CDR3 extends over 14 amino acids. Germline V lookup: CDR1 SGHTA, CDR2 FQGNSA. Trimming cost V 5 bases and J 4 bases; bases outside gene matches: 2. The CDR3 here is CASSRLAGSDTQYF. For the CDR3, the DNA is TGTGCCAGCAGCCGACTAGCGGGGTCAGATACGCAGTATTTT.

This chain links TRBV7-2 with TRBJ2-7; a possible D gene is TRBD2 (6 bases). Trimming cost V 4 bases and J 5 bases, with 12 bases left between them. Germline CDR1 SGHTA, CDR2 FQGNSA. The CDR3 loop spans 13 amino acids. For the CDR3, the DNA is TGTGCCAGCAGCTCGCCTAGCGACGACGAGCAGTACTTC. Translated, it gives CASSSPSDDEQYF.

This chain joins TRBV6-1 and TRBJ2-2, with 9 nucleotides matching TRBD2. This CDR3 is built from 15 residues. Trimming removed 8 bases from V and 4 bases from J; junction bases left unmatched: 8. Looked up from germline, CDR1 is MNHNS and CDR2 is SASEGT. CDR3 sequence reads: CASEREVASTGELFF. The CDR3 bases are TGTGCCAGCGAGCGGGAGGTCGCGAGCACCGGGGAGCTGTTTTTT.

J is TRBJ2-5 and V is TRBV6-5; D uncertain. CDR1 and CDR2 from the germline V gene are MNHEY and SVGAGI. V lost 6 bases to trimming and J lost 2 bases, with 13 bases between them. The CDR3 covers 14 residues. CDR3 loop: CASRNNRAQETQYF. The CDR3 nucleotides are TGTGCCAGCAGGAACAACCGGGCTCAAGAGACCCAGTACTTC.

The rearrangement links TRBV29-1 to TRBJ1-2, with D perhaps TRBD1 (5 bases). The CDR3 length is 14 residues. Per the germline V gene, CDR1 is SQVTM and CDR2 is ANQGSEA. V lost 4 bases and J 7 bases, leaving 19 bases between the germline ends. The CDR3 DNA is TGCAGCGTTGGAGTTTCCAGGGTAATTGGTGGCTACACCTTC. Translating gives CSVGVSRVIGGYTF.

The chain uses TRBV20-1 and TRBJ2-1; D is unclear. The CDR3 length is 10 residues. Per germline, CDR1 DFQATT and CDR2 SNEGSKA (reference sequence). V was trimmed by 1 base and J by 13 bases, leaving 8 bases between them. Here the CDR3 DNA reads TGCAGTGCTAGAGTAATGAAACAGTTCTTC. It translates to CSARVMKQFF.

This clone was found a few times. This rearrangement joins TRBV4-3 to TRBJ2-7; TRBD2 is a possible D gene (6 bases). From germline, CDR1 is LGHNA and CDR2 YSLEER. V was trimmed by 0 bases and J by 5 bases, leaving 17 bases between them. The CDR3 contains 16 residues. The CDR3 sequence is CASSQDRLALTDEQYF. DNA of the CDR3: TGCGCCAGCAGCCAAGATCGCCTAGCGCTGACCGACGAGCAGTACTTC.

This clone was counted only a few times. This chain uses TRBV5-4 with TRBJ2-5; D tentatively fits TRBD1 or TRBD2 (6 bases each). Between the trimmed V and J ends, which lost 1 base and 5 bases, there was a span of 12 bases. This CDR3 has 14 residues. Germline V gives CDR1 SGHNT, CDR2 YYREEE (reference sequence). CDR3 loop: CASSLRQGGETQYF. The CDR3 region has the DNA TGTGCCAGCAGCTTGAGGCAAGGGGGGGAGACCCAGTACTTC.

This rearrangement joins TRBV28 to TRBJ2-7; 10 bases align to TRBD2. The CDR3 is 15 residues long. V was pared by 6 bases and J by 3 bases, with 8 bases of the junction left unmatched. From germline, CDR1 is MDHEN and CDR2 SYDVKM. This CDR3 reads CASSTQREGRYEQYF. CDR3 sequence (DNA): TGTGCCAGCAGCACACAGCGGGAGGGCCGCTACGAGCAGTACTTC.

This chain links TRBV5-1 with TRBJ2-3, with a tentative D call TRBD1 (6 bases). V gave up 0 bases and J gave up 2 bases, with 16 bases separating them. The CDR3 runs to 17 residues. Per the germline V gene, CDR1 is SGHRS and CDR2 is YFSETQ. The CDR3 reads CASSLGPRTDLTDTQYF. The CDR3 bases are TGCGCCAGCAGCTTGGGCCCTCGGACAGATCTCACAGATACGCAGTATTTT.

CDR3: CASSPGTGRNYGYTF. The CDR3 DNA is TGTGCCAGCAGCCCCGGGACAGGGAGAAACTATGGCTACACCTTC. V is TRBV11-2 and J is TRBJ1-2; 9 bases match TRBD1. V was clipped by 5 bases and J by 2 bases; unmatched bases: 6. The CDR3 totals 15 residues. Germline lookup yields CDR1 SGHAT and CDR2 FQNNGV.

This clone has more than one count but fewer than ten. The chain links TRBV4-1 to TRBJ2-1; tentative D call: TRBD2 (5 bases). The CDR3 is 17 amino acids. Germline V gives CDR1 MGHRA, CDR2 YSYEKL. Trimming cost V 0 bases and J 0 bases, with 12 bases left between them. The CDR3 nucleotides are TGCGCCAGCAGCCAAGACGGAGCGGTGAGCTCCTACAATGAGCAGTTCTTC. This codes for CASSQDGAVSSYNEQFF.